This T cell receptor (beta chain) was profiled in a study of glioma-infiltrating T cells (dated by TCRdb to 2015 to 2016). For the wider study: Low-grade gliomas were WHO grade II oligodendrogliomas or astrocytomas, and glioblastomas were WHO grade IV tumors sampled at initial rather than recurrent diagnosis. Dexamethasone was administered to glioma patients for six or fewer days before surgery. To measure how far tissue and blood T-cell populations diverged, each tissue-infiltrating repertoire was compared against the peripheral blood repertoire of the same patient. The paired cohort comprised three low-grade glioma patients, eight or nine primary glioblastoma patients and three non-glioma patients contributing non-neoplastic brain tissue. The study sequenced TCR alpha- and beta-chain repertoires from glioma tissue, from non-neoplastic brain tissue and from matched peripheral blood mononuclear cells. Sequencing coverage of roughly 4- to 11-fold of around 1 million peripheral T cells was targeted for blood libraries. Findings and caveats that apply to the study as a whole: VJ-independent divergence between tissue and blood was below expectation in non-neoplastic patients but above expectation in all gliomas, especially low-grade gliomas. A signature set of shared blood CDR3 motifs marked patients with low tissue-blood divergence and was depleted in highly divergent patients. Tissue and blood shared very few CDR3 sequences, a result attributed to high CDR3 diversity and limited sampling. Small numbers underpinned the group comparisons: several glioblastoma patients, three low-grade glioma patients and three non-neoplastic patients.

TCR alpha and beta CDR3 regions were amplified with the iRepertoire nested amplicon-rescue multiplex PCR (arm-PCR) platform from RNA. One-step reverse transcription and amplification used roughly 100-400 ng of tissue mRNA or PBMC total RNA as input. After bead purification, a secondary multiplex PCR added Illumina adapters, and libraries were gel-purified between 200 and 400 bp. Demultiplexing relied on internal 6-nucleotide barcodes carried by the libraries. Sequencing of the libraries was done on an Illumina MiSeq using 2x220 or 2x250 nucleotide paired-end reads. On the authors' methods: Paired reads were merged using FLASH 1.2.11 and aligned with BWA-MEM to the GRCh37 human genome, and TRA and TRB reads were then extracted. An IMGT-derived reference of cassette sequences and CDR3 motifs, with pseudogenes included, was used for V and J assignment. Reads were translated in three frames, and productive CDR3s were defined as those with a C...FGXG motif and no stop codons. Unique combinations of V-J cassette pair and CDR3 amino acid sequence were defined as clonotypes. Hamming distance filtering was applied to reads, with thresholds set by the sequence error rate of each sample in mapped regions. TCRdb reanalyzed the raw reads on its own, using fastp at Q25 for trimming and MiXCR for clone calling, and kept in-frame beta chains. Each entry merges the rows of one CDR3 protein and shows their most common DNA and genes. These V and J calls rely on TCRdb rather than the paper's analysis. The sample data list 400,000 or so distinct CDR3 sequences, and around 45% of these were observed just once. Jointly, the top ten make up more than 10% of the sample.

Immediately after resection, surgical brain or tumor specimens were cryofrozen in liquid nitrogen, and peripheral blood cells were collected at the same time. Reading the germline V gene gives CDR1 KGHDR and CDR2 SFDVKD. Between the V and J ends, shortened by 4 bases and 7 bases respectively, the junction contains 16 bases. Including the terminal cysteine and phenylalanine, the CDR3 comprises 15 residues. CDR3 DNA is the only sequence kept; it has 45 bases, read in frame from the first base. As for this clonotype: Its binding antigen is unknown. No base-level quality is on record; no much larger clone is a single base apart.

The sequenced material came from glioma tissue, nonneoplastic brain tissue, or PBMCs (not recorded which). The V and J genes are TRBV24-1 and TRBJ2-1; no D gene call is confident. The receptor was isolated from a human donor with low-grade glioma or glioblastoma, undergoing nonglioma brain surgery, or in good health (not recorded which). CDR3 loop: CATSDSTKYGNEQFF. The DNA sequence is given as TGTGCCACCAGTGACTCCACCAAGTACGGGAATGAGCAGTTCTTC.